The 10 T cell receptor beta chains presented below share a single source sample, sequenced in a study of shared clonotypes between healthy human individuals. Some clones are missing from TCRdb's copy, which holds only in-frame ones; the method was immunoSEQ multiplex PCR. The sample has fewer than 3 million clones, roughly 90% seen once; the top ten hold about 0.36%. The source material was naive CD4+ T cells from PBMCs. Subset defined: CD45RA+ positively selected. The source of these receptors is a man aged 18 to 30 in good health. Some clones in this sample may be carry-over from other donors' samples.

V usage is TRBV10-3 and J usage is TRBJ2-1, with unresolved D. The germline V gene encodes CDR1 ENHRY and CDR2 SYGVKD. The germline V and J ends were trimmed by 2 bases and 4 bases, with 6 bases remaining between them. The CDR3 totals 13 residues. CDR3 sequence (DNA): TGTGCCATCAGTGAGGGACCGTACAATGAGCAGTTCTTC. This sequence encodes CAISEGPYNEQFF.

The rearrangement joins TRBV7-2 to TRBJ2-5; D is unresolved. The CDR3 has 13 amino acids. The germline gives CDR1 SGHTA, CDR2 FQGNSA. The germline V and J ends were trimmed by 2 bases and 7 bases, with 11 bases remaining between them. The CDR3 reads CASSLTEWGTQYF. The CDR3 coding sequence is TGTGCCAGCAGCTTAACGGAATGGGGGACCCAGTACTTC.

The CDR3 bases are TGTGCCAGCAGTTACGGGTCGGTGTCACCCCTCCACTTT. It specifies CASSYGSVSPLHF. The chain joins TRBV6-5 to TRBJ1-6; D ambiguous. Germline V gene data show CDR1 as MNHEY and CDR2 as SVGAGI. With 2 bases removed from V and 10 bases from J, the gap between germline ends came to 9 bases. The CDR3 extends over 13 amino acids.

This chain links TRBV13 with TRBJ2-7; no reliable D call. Germline lookup yields CDR1 PRHDT and CDR2 FYEKMQ (reference sequence). With 4 bases removed from V and 1 base from J, the gap between germline ends came to 11 bases. The CDR3 length is 14 residues. The CDR3 reads CASSYDRLSYEQYF. In DNA, the CDR3 is TGTGCCAGCAGCTACGACCGATTGTCCTACGAGCAGTACTTC.

This chain joins TRBV15 and TRBJ2-7, with 8 bases fitting TRBD1. With 5 bases clipped from V and 2 bases from J, the junction kept 8 bases outside the gene matches. The CDR3 loop spans 15 amino acids. CDR1 LNHNV and CDR2 YYDKDF come from the germline V gene (reference sequence). Here the CDR3 DNA reads TGTGCCACCAGCGGGGGTAGACAGGGGACCTACGAGCAGTACTTC. This encodes CATSGGRQGTYEQYF.

The rearrangement links TRBV15 to TRBJ1-2; a weak D match, TRBD1 (6 bases). The germline V and J ends were trimmed by 0 bases and 2 bases, with 13 bases remaining between them. CDR1 is LNHNV, CDR2 YYDKDF, per germline (reference sequence). The CDR3 has 16 amino acids. The chain's CDR3 is CATSRDYRGQNYGYTF. In DNA form, the CDR3 reads TGTGCCACCAGCAGAGATTATAGAGGACAGAACTATGGCTACACCTTC.

This sequence joins TRBV6-1 and TRBJ2-7; a possible D gene is TRBD2 (5 bases). Germline V gene sequence: CDR1 MNHNS, CDR2 SASEGT. Trimming stripped 11 bases from V and 4 bases from J, with 21 bases between. The CDR3 is 14 amino acids. CDR3 sequence reads: CASHGLREGYEQYF. For the CDR3, the DNA is TGTGCCTCGCACGGGTTACGGGAAGGTTACGAGCAGTACTTC.

The chain has TRBV7-2 and TRBJ1-1, with D perhaps matching TRBD1 (5 bases). Germline CDR1 is SGHTA and CDR2 is FQGNSA. The ends were cut back, 1 base at V and 3 bases at J, with 15 bases in the middle. This CDR3 contains 16 residues. CDR3 bases: TGTGCCAGCAGCTTAGGCCCCCCTGGGGGGTACACTGAAGCTTTCTTT. Amino acids: CASSLGPPGGYTEAFF.

The chain has TRBV11-2 and TRBJ2-1; TRBD1 matches 10 bases. CDR1 is SGHAT and CDR2 is FQNNGV in the germline V gene. The CDR3 has 15 amino acids. Trimming removed 2 bases from V and 9 bases from J; junction bases left unmatched: 7. DNA of the CDR3: TGTGCCAGCAGCTTACAGGACAGGGGGGTAGGTGAGCAGTTCTTC. Amino acid sequence: CASSLQDRGVGEQFF.

The V call is TRBV5-1, the J call TRBJ2-7; perhaps TRBD1 as D (6 bases). The ends were cut back, 4 bases at V and 1 base at J, with 21 bases in the middle. The V gene's germline CDR1 is SGHRS and CDR2 YFSETQ. This CDR3 region has 17 residues. The CDR3 spells CASSQEPGTSFSYEQYF. As DNA, the CDR3 is TGCGCCAGCAGCCAAGAACCCGGGACAAGCTTTTCCTACGAGCAGTACTTC. Drawing the rest from reference TRBV5-1 and TRBJ2-7, the complete variable domain is KAGVTQTPRYLIKTRGQQVTLSCSPISGHRSVSWYQQTPGQGLQFLFEYFSETQRNKGNFPGRFSGRQFSNSRSEMNVSTLELGDSALYLCASSQEPGTSFSYEQYFGPGTRLTVT.